The clone carrying this TCR beta chain was picked up one time. Germline-derived CDR1 and CDR2 are SNHLY and FYNNEI. The CDR3 loop spans 13 amino acids. Deletions cut 4 bases from V and 5 bases from J, with 11 bases between. This sample is drawn from a study of blood T cell repertoires in COVID-19. Authors' processing steps: Estimation of nucleated cell counts relied on the amplification of reference gene primers. Data came from immunoSEQ multiplex PCR; TCRdb stores just in-frame clones and leaves some out. The DNA was the basis for D and trimming; V, J and clone size are from that table. The sample has more than 200,000 clones, around four fifths seen once.

Material for sequencing was peripheral blood. The sequence was collected from a man between 60 and 75 years old with acute or convalescent COVID-19. V and J are TRBV2 and TRBJ1-2, with a possible D match to TRBD1 (5 bases). The CDR3 sequence is CASSGGERYGYTF. CDR3 DNA: TGTGCCAGCAGTGGGGGGGAGAGGTATGGCTACACCTTC.